What follows describes a single T cell receptor (beta chain). The V and J ends lost 1 base and 0 bases respectively, with 19 bases between them. The CDR3 has 19 residues. Germline CDR1 LNHDA, CDR2 SQIVND (reference sequence). This sample is part of a study of blood T cell repertoires in COVID-19. Looking at the study overall: From the United States, Italy and Spain came samples of acute and convalescent COVID-19. In each case, the material was cDNA or gDNA derived from T cells, B-cell-depleted T cells, or PBMCs.

TCRdb's copy holds only in-frame clones and misses some; the assay was immunoSEQ multiplex PCR. The table has about 160,000 clones, around 85% seen once; the top ten hold 3.5% to 4%. Sequencing input: peripheral blood. This clonotype originated in a woman aged 65 to 85 with acute or convalescent COVID-19. This chain links TRBV19 with TRBJ2-1, with D possibly being TRBD2 (6 bases). The CDR3 bases are TGTGCCAGTAGTATAGGGTGGCGGGATTGGCACCACTCCTACAATGAGCAGTTCTTC. Its translation: CASSIGWRDWHHSYNEQFF.